This is a list of T cell receptor beta chains from one sample in a study of shared clonotypes between healthy human individuals. The method was immunoSEQ multiplex PCR; TCRdb's version includes in-frame clones alone and lacks a portion of them. The sample shows roughly 2.6 million clones, around nine tenths of them seen only once. Sequencing used naive CD4+ T cells sorted from blood. The receptors come from a young man in good health. CDR3s include the opening cysteine and the closing phenylalanine or tryptophan. A D gene is named only where the DNA matches it firmly. Clone size appears in some rows only: once, few, many, or a class for an expanded clone.

clone_size: -
d_call: TRBD2
j_call: TRBJ2-3
v_call: TRBV27
cdr3_aa: CASNRLGGRAGASTDTQYF
cdr3_nt: TGTGCCAGCAACCGGCTTGGCGGGAGGGCCGGAGCCAGCACAGATACGCAGTATTTT

clone_size: -
d_call: -
j_call: TRBJ2-1
v_call: TRBV11-3
cdr3_aa: CASSWNPGVESGEQFF
cdr3_nt: TGTGCCAGCAGCTGGAACCCTGGAGTCGAGTCAGGCGAGCAGTTCTTC

clone_size: -
d_call: TRBD2
j_call: TRBJ2-7
v_call: TRBV5-1
cdr3_aa: CASSPAYFSGEPYEQYF
cdr3_nt: TGCGCCAGCAGCCCAGCCTATTTTAGCGGGGAACCCTACGAGCAGTACTTC

clone_size: -
d_call: -
j_call: TRBJ1-2
v_call: TRBV6-5
cdr3_aa: CASSRDRRRNGYTF
cdr3_nt: TGTGCCAGCAGCCGCGATCGGCGGCGGAATGGCTACACCTTC

clone_size: -
d_call: -
j_call: TRBJ2-5
v_call: TRBV11-3
cdr3_aa: CASSLGRQETQYF
cdr3_nt: TGTGCCAGCAGCTTGGGCAGGCAAGAGACCCAGTACTTC

clone_size: -
d_call: -
j_call: TRBJ1-6
v_call: TRBV7-2
cdr3_aa: CAISPEQRSPLHF
cdr3_nt: TGTGCCATTAGCCCGGAACAGCGTTCACCCCTCCACTTT

clone_size: -
d_call: TRBD1
j_call: TRBJ1-4
v_call: TRBV30
cdr3_aa: CAWARDSNEKLFF
cdr3_nt: TGTGCCTGGGCGAGGGACAGCAATGAAAAACTGTTTTTT

clone_size: -
d_call: -
j_call: TRBJ2-3
v_call: TRBV7-2
cdr3_aa: CASSFSFGTDTQYF
cdr3_nt: TGTGCCAGCAGTTTTAGTTTTGGCACAGATACGCAGTATTTT

clone_size: -
d_call: -
j_call: TRBJ1-2
v_call: TRBV7-9
cdr3_aa: CASSSATGNYGYTF
cdr3_nt: TGTGCCAGCAGCTCAGCAACAGGGAACTATGGCTACACCTTC

clone_size: -
d_call: -
j_call: TRBJ1-2
v_call: TRBV29-1
cdr3_aa: CSVEDRITGYEANYGYTF
cdr3_nt: TGCAGCGTTGAAGATCGGATCACGGGTTATGAAGCTAACTATGGCTACACCTTC

clone_size: -
d_call: -
j_call: TRBJ2-7
v_call: TRBV7-6
cdr3_aa: CASSLGEGAYEQYF
cdr3_nt: TGTGCCAGCAGCTTAGGGGAAGGGGCCTACGAGCAGTACTTC

clone_size: -
d_call: TRBD2
j_call: TRBJ2-7
v_call: TRBV5-6
cdr3_aa: CASSLGLAGDEQYF
cdr3_nt: TGTGCCAGCAGCCTGGGACTAGCGGGAGACGAGCAGTACTTC

clone_size: once
d_call: -
j_call: TRBJ2-2
v_call: TRBV5-3
cdr3_aa: CARSLDRTGELFF
cdr3_nt: TGTGCCAGAAGCTTGGATCGGACCGGGGAGCTGTTTTTT

clone_size: once
d_call: -
j_call: TRBJ1-5
v_call: TRBV9
cdr3_aa: CASSVAGDSNQPQHF
cdr3_nt: TGTGCCAGCAGCGTAGCGGGGGATTCCAATCAGCCCCAGCATTTT

clone_size: -
d_call: -
j_call: TRBJ2-5
v_call: TRBV5-4
cdr3_aa: CASSTRAFGRRETQYF
cdr3_nt: TGTGCCAGCAGCACACGCGCTTTCGGGAGAAGAGAGACCCAGTACTTC

clone_size: -
d_call: TRBD2
j_call: TRBJ2-7
v_call: TRBV7-2
cdr3_aa: CASTPPPASGSYEQYF
cdr3_nt: TGTGCCAGCACCCCCCCGCCGGCTAGCGGGAGTTACGAGCAGTACTTC

clone_size: -
d_call: -
j_call: TRBJ2-5
v_call: TRBV5-1
cdr3_aa: CASSLAYGLQGETQYF
cdr3_nt: TGCGCCAGCAGCTTGGCCTACGGACTCCAGGGGGAGACCCAGTACTTC

clone_size: -
d_call: -
j_call: TRBJ1-5
v_call: TRBV19
cdr3_aa: CASNLYGGGNQPQHF
cdr3_nt: TGTGCCAGTAATCTCTATGGAGGCGGAAATCAGCCCCAGCATTTT

clone_size: -
d_call: -
j_call: TRBJ2-3
v_call: TRBV9
cdr3_aa: CASSVGGTADTQYF
cdr3_nt: TGTGCCAGCAGCGTGGGGGGAACGGCAGATACGCAGTATTTT

clone_size: -
d_call: -
j_call: TRBJ2-5
v_call: TRBV30
cdr3_aa: CAWSARRAQETQYF
cdr3_nt: TGTGCCTGGAGTGCACGGAGGGCCCAAGAGACCCAGTACTTC

clone_size: once
d_call: TRBD2
j_call: TRBJ2-5
v_call: TRBV4-2
cdr3_aa: CASSQDVGLGFQTQYF
cdr3_nt: TGTGCCAGCAGCCAAGATGTTGGACTAGGATTTCAGACCCAGTACTTC

clone_size: -
d_call: -
j_call: TRBJ2-3
v_call: TRBV11-2
cdr3_aa: CASSLGGLDTQYF
cdr3_nt: TGTGCCAGCAGCTTAGGGGGATTGGATACGCAGTATTTT

clone_size: once
d_call: -
j_call: TRBJ2-1
v_call: TRBV5-1
cdr3_aa: CASSLGSHTYNEQFF
cdr3_nt: TGCGCCAGCAGCTTGGGCAGTCACACCTACAATGAGCAGTTCTTC

clone_size: -
d_call: TRBD2
j_call: TRBJ2-1
v_call: TRBV19
cdr3_aa: CASGLDLSYNEQFF
cdr3_nt: TGTGCCAGTGGACTAGACCTTTCCTACAATGAGCAGTTCTTC

clone_size: -
d_call: -
j_call: TRBJ1-1
v_call: TRBV19
cdr3_aa: CASRGLGVATEAFF
cdr3_nt: TGTGCCAGTAGGGGTCTCGGGGTTGCCACTGAAGCTTTCTTT

clone_size: -
d_call: -
j_call: TRBJ1-5
v_call: TRBV28
cdr3_aa: CASTPGGVVSNQPQHF
cdr3_nt: TGTGCCAGCACTCCCGGCGGGGTAGTTAGCAATCAGCCCCAGCATTTT

clone_size: -
d_call: -
j_call: TRBJ1-1
v_call: TRBV7-2
cdr3_aa: CASSLARGGVGMNTEAFF
cdr3_nt: TGTGCCAGCAGCTTAGCGCGGGGAGGGGTGGGCATGAACACTGAAGCTTTCTTT

clone_size: -
d_call: -
j_call: TRBJ1-4
v_call: TRBV27
cdr3_aa: CASSPIGEAEKLFF
cdr3_nt: TGTGCCAGCAGTCCGATTGGGGAGGCTGAAAAACTGTTTTTT

clone_size: -
d_call: TRBD1
j_call: TRBJ2-7
v_call: TRBV5-5
cdr3_aa: CASSSVSGTGSYEQYF
cdr3_nt: TGTGCCAGCAGCTCGGTATCCGGGACAGGTTCCTACGAGCAGTACTTC

clone_size: once
d_call: -
j_call: TRBJ2-7
v_call: TRBV27
cdr3_aa: CASSLGYGPTYEQYF
cdr3_nt: TGTGCCAGCAGTTTGGGATATGGGCCGACCTACGAGCAGTACTTC

clone_size: -
d_call: -
j_call: TRBJ2-5
v_call: TRBV5-1
cdr3_aa: CASSIGFSGETQYF
cdr3_nt: TGCGCCAGCAGCATCGGTTTCAGTGGAGAGACCCAGTACTTC

clone_size: -
d_call: TRBD1
j_call: TRBJ1-6
v_call: TRBV6-5
cdr3_aa: CASSLGTGVSPLHF
cdr3_nt: TGTGCCAGCAGTTTAGGGACAGGGGTGTCACCCCTCCACTTT

clone_size: -
d_call: -
j_call: TRBJ1-2
v_call: TRBV5-1
cdr3_aa: CASSPGDGVYGYTF
cdr3_nt: TGCGCCAGCAGCCCCGGGGACGGCGTCTATGGCTACACCTTC

clone_size: -
d_call: -
j_call: TRBJ2-7
v_call: TRBV7-8
cdr3_aa: CASSLDAQVCHF
cdr3_nt: TGTGCCAGCAGCTTGGACGCACAGGTTTGCCACTTC

clone_size: -
d_call: -
j_call: TRBJ2-2
v_call: TRBV5-1
cdr3_aa: CASSLLSSVNTGELFF
cdr3_nt: TGCGCCAGCAGCTTGTTGTCTAGCGTTAACACCGGGGAGCTGTTTTTT

clone_size: -
d_call: -
j_call: TRBJ2-3
v_call: TRBV18
cdr3_aa: CASSPGLTDTQYF
cdr3_nt: TGTGCCAGCTCACCGGGCCTGACAGATACGCAGTATTTT

clone_size: few
d_call: TRBD2
j_call: TRBJ2-6
v_call: TRBV9
cdr3_aa: CASSLRGGSGANVLTF
cdr3_nt: TGTGCCAGCAGCCTCCGGGGGGGCTCTGGGGCCAACGTCCTGACTTTC

clone_size: -
d_call: -
j_call: TRBJ1-2
v_call: TRBV2
cdr3_aa: CAHREGSAGYTF
cdr3_nt: TGTGCACACAGGGAGGGTTCGGCTGGCTACACCTTC

clone_size: -
d_call: TRBD2
j_call: TRBJ2-2
v_call: TRBV6-6
cdr3_aa: CASSSGLNTGELFF
cdr3_nt: TGTGCCAGCAGTTCGGGACTAAACACCGGGGAGCTGTTTTTT

clone_size: -
d_call: -
j_call: TRBJ1-5
v_call: TRBV23-1
cdr3_aa: CASSQSRNRSIESNQPQHF
cdr3_nt: TGCGCCAGCAGTCAATCCCGGAACAGAAGCATTGAGAGCAATCAGCCCCAGCATTTT

clone_size: -
d_call: TRBD2
j_call: TRBJ2-7
v_call: TRBV10-2
cdr3_aa: CASSEAGPLSYEQYF
cdr3_nt: TGCGCCAGCAGTGAAGCGGGACCGCTCTCCTACGAGCAGTACTTC

clone_size: -
d_call: TRBD2
j_call: TRBJ2-1
v_call: TRBV10-3
cdr3_aa: CAISELRAGENEQFF
cdr3_nt: TGTGCCATCAGTGAGTTGCGAGCGGGGGAGAATGAGCAGTTCTTC